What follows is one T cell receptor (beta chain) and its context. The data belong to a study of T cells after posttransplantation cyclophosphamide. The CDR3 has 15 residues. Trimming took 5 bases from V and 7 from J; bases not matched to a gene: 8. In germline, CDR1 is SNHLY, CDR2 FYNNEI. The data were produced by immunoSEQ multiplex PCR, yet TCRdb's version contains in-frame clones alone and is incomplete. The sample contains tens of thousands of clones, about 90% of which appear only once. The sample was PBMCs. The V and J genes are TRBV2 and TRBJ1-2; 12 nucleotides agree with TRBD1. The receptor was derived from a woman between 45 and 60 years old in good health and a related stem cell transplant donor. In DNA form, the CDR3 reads TGTGCCAGCAGTCTCATAGGGACAGGGGGCCCTGGCTACACCTTC. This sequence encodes CASSLIGTGGPGYTF.